This TCR beta chain came from a study of blood T cell repertoires in COVID-19. Assay: immunoSEQ multiplex PCR; the TCRdb copy retains only in-frame clones and omits some. The sample consists of around 200,000 clones, roughly 77% of them appearing once. The junction had 13 bases not matched to a gene; V was cut back by 9 bases and J by 6 bases. Looked up from germline, CDR1 is MNHEY and CDR2 is SVGAGI. The CDR3 covers 15 residues. Sequenced: PBMCs or T cells enriched from blood (not recorded which). The TCR sequence derives from a man aged 35 to 55 who had recovered from COVID-19. This chain uses TRBV6-5 with TRBJ2-5, with 10 bases fitting TRBD1. The CDR3 DNA reads as TGTGCCAGTGAGACCTCCGGGACAGGGGCAAAGACCCAGTACTTC. Its protein product is CASETSGTGAKTQYF.